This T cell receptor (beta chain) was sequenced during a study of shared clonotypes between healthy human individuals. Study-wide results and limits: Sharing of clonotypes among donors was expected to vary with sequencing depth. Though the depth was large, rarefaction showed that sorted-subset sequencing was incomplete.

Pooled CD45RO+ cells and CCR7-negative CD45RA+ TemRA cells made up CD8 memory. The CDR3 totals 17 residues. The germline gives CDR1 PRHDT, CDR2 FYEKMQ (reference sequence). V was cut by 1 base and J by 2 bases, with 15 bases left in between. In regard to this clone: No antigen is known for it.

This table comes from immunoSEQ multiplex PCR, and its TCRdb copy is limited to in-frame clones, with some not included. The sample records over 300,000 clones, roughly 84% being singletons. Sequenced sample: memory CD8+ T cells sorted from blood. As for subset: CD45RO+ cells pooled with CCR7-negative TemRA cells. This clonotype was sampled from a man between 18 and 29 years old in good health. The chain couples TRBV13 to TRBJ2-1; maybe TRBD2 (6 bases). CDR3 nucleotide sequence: TGTGCCAGCAGCTTAGAATTTCGGGAGACGGCCTACAATGAGCAGTTCTTC. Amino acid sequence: CASSLEFRETAYNEQFF.